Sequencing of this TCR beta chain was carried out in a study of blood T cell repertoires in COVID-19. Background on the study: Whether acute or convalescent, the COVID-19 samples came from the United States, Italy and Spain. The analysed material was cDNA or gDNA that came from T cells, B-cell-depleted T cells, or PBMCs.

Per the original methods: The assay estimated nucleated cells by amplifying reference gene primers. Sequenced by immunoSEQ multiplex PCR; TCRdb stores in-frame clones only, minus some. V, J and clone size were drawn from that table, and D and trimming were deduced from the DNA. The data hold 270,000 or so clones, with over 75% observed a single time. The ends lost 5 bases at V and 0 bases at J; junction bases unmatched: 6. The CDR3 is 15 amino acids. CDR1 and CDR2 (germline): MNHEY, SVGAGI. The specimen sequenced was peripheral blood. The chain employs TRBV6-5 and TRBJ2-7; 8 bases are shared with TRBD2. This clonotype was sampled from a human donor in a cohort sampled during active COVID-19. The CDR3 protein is CASSTLAGISYEQYF. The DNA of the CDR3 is TGTGCCAGCAGTACCCTAGCGGGTATCTCCTACGAGCAGTACTTC.